This T cell receptor beta chain was identified in a study of CD8+ T cells in alopecia areata. Findings of the study overall: Sequencing of scalp samples also captures resident alphabeta T cells of normal skin.

A note on this clone: The antigen is not known.

Sorting from PBMCs produced CD4+ and CD8+ T cells. The CDR3 is 13 residues long. The V and J ends lost 4 bases and 5 bases respectively, with 9 bases between them. Germline CDR1 and CDR2: SEHNR and FQNEAQ (reference sequence). The sequencing template was cDNA reverse transcribed from extracted RNA. Method: immunoSEQ multiplex PCR; TCRdb's copy keeps in-frame clones and lacks some. The sample contains 90,000 to 120,000 clones, roughly 59% of which appear only once. Input material: CD8+ T cells sorted from blood. The chain couples TRBV7-9 to TRBJ1-5; D is ambiguous. This sequence was found in a human donor in good health. The CDR3, as DNA: TGTGCCAGCAGCTCGGAGGAGGATCAGCCCCAGCATTTT. It is translated as CASSSEEDQPQHF.